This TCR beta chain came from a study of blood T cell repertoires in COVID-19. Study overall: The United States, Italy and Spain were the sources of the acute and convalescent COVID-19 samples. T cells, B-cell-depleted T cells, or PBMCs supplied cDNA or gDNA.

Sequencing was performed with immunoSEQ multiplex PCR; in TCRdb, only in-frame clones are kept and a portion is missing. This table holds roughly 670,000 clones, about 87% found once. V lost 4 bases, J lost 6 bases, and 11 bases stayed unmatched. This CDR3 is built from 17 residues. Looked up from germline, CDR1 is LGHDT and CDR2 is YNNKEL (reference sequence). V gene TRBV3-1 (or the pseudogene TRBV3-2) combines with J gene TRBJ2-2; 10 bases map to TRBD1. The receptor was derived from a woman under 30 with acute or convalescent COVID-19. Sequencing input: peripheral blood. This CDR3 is CASSPHSGQGRAGELFF. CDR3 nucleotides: TGTGCCAGCAGCCCTCACTCGGGACAGGGGAGAGCCGGGGAGCTGTTTTTT.